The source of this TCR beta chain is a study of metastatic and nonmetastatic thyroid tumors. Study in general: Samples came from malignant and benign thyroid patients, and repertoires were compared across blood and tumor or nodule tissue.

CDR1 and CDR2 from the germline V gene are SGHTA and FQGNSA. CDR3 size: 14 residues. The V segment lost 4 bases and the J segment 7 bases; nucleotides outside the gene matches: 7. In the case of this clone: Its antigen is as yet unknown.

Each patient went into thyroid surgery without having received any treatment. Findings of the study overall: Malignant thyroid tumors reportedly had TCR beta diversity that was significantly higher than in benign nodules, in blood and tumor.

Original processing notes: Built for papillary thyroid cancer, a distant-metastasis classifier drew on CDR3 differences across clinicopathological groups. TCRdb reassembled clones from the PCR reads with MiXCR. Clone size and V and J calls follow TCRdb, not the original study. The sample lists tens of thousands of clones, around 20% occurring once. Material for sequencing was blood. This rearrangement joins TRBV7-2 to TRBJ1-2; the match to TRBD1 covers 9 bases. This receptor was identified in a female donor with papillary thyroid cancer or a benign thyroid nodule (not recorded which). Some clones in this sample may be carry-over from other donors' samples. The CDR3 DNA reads TGTGCCAGCAGCTGGAGGACAGGGGACGGTGGCTACACCTTC. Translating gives CASSWRTGDGGYTF.